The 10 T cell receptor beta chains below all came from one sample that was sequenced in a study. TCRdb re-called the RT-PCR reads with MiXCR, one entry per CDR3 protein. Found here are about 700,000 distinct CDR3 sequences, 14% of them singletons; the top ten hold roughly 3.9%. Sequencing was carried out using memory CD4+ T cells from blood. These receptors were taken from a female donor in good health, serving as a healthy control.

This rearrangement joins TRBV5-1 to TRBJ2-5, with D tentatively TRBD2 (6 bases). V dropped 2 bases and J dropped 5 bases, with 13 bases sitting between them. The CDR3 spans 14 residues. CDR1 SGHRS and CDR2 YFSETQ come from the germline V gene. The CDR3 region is CASSFYQGRETQYF. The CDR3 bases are TGCGCCAGCAGCTTCTATCAAGGGAGGGAGACCCAGTACTTC. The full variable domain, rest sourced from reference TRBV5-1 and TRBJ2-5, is KAGVTQTPRYLIKTRGQQVTLSCSPISGHRSVSWYQQTPGQGLQFLFEYFSETQRNKGNFPGRFSGRQFSNSRSEMNVSTLELGDSALYLCASSFYQGRETQYFGPGTRLLVL.

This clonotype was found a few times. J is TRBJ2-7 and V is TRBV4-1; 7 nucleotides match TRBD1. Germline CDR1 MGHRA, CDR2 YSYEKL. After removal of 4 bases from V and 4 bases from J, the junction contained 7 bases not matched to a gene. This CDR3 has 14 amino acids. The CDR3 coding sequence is TGCGCCAGCAGCCTAGCCACAGGGGAGTACGAGCAGTACTTC. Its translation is CASSLATGEYEQYF.

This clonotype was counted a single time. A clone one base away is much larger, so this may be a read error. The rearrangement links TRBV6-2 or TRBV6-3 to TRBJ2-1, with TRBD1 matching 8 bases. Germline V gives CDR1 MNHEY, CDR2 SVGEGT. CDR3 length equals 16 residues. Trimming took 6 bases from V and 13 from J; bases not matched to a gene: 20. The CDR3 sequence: CASSHSGTGGLWDQFF. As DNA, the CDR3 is TGTGCCAGCAGCCATTCCGGGACAGGAGGCCTATGGGACCAGTTCTTC.

CDR3 nucleotides: TGTGCCAGCAGCCAAGACCAGGGGGCGGACGGCCAGCCCCAGCATTTT. Encoded protein: CASSQDQGADGQPQHF. The chain is built from TRBV3-1 and TRBJ1-5; 8 positions agree with TRBD1. Germline V gene data show CDR1 as LGHDT and CDR2 as YNNKEL (reference sequence). The CDR3 is 16 residues long. Trimming took 0 bases from V and 7 from J; bases not matched to a gene: 8.

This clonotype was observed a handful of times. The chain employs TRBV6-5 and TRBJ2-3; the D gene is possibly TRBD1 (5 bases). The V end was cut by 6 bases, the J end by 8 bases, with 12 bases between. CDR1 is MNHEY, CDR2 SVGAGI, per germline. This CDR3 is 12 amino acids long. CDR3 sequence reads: CASSSQGITQYF. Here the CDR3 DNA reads TGTGCCAGCAGCTCTCAGGGAATTACGCAGTATTTT.

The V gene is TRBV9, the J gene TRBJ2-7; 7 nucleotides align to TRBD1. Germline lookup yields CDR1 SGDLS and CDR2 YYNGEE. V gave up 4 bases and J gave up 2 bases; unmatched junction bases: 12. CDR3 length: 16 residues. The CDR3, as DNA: TGTGCCAGCAGCCCCCGGACAGGTACGTTCACCTACGAGCAGTACTTC. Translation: CASSPRTGTFTYEQYF.

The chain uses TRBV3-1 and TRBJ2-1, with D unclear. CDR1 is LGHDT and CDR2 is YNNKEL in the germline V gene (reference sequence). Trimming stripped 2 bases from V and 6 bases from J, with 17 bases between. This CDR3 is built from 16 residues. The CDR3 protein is CASSQNPPGSSNEQFF. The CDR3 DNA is TGTGCCAGCAGCCAAAATCCCCCCGGTAGTTCCAATGAGCAGTTCTTC.

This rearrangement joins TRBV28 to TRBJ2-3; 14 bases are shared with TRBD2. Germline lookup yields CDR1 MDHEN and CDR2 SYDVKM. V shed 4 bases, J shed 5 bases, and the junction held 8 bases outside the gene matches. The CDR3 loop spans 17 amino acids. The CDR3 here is CASSSWGLAGVKDTQYF. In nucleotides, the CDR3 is TGTGCCAGCAGTTCTTGGGGACTAGCGGGAGTAAAAGATACGCAGTATTTT.

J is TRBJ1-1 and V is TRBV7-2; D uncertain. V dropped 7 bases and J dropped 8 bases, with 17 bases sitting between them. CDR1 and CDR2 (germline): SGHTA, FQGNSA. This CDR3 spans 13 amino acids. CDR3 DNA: TGTGCCAGCACCCTTAGGGTAGCTTCAGAAGCTTTCTTT. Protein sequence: CASTLRVASEAFF.

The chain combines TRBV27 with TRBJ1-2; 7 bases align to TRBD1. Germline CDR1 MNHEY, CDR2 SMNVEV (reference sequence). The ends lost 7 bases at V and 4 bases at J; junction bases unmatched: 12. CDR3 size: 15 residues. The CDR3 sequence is CASNPRGGGFYGYTF. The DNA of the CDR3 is TGTGCCAGCAACCCCCGAGGAGGGGGCTTCTATGGCTACACCTTC.